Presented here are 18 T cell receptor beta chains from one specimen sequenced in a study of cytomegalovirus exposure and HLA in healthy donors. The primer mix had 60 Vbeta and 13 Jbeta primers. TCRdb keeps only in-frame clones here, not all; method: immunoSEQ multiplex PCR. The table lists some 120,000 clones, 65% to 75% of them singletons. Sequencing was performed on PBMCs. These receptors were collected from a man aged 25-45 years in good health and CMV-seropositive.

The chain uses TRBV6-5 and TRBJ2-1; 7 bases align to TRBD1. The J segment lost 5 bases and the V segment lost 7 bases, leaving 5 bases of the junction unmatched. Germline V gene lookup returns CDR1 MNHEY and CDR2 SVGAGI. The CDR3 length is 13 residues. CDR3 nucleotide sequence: TGTGCCAGCACTAGGGGGCGAAACAATGAGCAGTTCTTC. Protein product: CASTRGRNNEQFF.

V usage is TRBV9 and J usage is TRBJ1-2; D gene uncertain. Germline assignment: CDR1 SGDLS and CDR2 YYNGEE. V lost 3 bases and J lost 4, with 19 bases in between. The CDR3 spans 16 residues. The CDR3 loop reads CASSAVDLSGVYGYTF. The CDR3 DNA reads TGTGCCAGCAGCGCCGTAGACCTATCGGGAGTCTATGGCTACACCTTC.

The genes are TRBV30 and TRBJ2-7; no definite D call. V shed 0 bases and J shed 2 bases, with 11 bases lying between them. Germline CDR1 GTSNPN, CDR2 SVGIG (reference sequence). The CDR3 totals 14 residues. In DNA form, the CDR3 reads TGTGCCTGGAGTGTGGGCAGTGACCCCTACGAGCAGTACTTC. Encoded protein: CAWSVGSDPYEQYF.

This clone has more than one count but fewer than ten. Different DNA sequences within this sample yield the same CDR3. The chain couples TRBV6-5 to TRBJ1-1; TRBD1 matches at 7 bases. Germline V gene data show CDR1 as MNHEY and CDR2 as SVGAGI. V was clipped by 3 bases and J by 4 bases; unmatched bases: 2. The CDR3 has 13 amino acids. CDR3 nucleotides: TGTGCCAGCAGTTATTCAGGGGGCACTGAAGCTTTCTTT. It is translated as CASSYSGGTEAFF.

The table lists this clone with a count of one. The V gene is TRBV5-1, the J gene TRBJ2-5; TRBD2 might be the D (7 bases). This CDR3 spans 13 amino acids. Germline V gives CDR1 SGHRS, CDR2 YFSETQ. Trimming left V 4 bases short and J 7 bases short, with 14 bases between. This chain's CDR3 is CASSPRGAGTQYF. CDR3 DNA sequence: TGCGCCAGCAGCCCCCGGGGGGCAGGGACCCAGTACTTC.

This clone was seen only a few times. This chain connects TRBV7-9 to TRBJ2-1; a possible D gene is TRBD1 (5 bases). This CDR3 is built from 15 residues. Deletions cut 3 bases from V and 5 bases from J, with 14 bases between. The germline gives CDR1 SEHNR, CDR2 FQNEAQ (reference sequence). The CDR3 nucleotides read TGTGCCAGCAGCTTTCCCAGGGCCGGAAACAATGAGCAGTTCTTC. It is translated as CASSFPRAGNNEQFF.

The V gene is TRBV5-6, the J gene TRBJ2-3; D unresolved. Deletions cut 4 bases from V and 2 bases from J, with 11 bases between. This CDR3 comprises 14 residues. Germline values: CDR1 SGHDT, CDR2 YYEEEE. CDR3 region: CASSPGVHTDTQYF. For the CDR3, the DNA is TGTGCCAGCAGCCCCGGAGTACACACAGATACGCAGTATTTT.

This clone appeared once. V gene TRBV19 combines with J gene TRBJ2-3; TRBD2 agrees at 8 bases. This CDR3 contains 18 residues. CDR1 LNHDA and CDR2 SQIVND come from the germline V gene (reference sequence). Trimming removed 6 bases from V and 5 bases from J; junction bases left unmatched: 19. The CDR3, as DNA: TGTGCCAGTAGCAACTTGGGTGGCGGGGGGCACGATAAAGATACGCAGTATTTT. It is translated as CASSNLGGGGHDKDTQYF.

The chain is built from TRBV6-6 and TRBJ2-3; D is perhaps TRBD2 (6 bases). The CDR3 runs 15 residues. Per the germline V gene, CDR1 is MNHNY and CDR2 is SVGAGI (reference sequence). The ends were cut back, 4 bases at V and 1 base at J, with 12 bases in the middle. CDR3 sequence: CASSSRLVGTDTQYF. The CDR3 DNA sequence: TGTGCCAGCAGTTCCCGACTAGTCGGCACAGATACGCAGTATTTT.

The CDR3 DNA follows: TGTGCCAGCAGCGACTCCGGGACAGACCGATATGGCTACACCTTC. It yields the protein CASSDSGTDRYGYTF. This sequence joins TRBV7-9 and TRBJ1-2; 7 positions match TRBD1. Germline-derived CDR1 and CDR2 are SEHNR and FQNEAQ (reference sequence). V lost 5 bases, J lost 5 bases, and 11 bases stayed unmatched. CDR3 length equals 15 residues.

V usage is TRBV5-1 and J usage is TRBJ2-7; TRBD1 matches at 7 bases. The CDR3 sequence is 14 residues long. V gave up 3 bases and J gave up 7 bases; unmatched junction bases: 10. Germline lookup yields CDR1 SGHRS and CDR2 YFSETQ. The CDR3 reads CASSYLTGSSEQYF. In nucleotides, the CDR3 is TGCGCCAGCAGCTATCTGACAGGGTCGAGTGAGCAGTACTTC.

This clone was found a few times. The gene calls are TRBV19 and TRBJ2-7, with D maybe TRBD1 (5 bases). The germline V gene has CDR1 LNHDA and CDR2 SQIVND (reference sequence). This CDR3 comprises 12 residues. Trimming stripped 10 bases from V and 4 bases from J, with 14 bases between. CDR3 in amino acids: CATKQEPYEQYF. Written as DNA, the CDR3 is TGTGCCACCAAACAGGAACCGTACGAGCAGTACTTC.

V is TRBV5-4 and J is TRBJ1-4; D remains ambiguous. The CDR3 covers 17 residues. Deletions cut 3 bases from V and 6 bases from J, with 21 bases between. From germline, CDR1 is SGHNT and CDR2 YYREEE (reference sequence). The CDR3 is CASSSKLPGAGDEKLFF. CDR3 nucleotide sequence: TGTGCCAGCAGCTCGAAGCTACCGGGAGCCGGGGATGAAAAACTGTTTTTT.

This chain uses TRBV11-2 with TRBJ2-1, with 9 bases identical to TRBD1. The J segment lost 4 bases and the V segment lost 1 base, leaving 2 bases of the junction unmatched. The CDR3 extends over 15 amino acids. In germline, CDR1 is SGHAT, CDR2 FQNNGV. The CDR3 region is CASSLGTGAYNEQFF. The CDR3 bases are TGTGCCAGCAGCTTAGGGACAGGGGCGTACAATGAGCAGTTCTTC.

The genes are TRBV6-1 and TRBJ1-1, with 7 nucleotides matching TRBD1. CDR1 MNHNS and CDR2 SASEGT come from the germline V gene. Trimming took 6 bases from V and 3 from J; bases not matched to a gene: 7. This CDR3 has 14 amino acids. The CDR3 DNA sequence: TGTGCCAGCAGCTTTCAGGGGGTGGACACTGAAGCTTTCTTT. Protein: CASSFQGVDTEAFF.

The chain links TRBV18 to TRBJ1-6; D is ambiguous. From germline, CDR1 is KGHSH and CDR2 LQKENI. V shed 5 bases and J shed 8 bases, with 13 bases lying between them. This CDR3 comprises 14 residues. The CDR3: CASSDGGQDSPLHF. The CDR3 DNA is TGTGCCAGCTCAGACGGAGGTCAGGATTCACCCCTCCACTTT.

Written as DNA, the CDR3 is TGCGCCAGCAGAAGGGAGGCGGGGAAGGTCACAGATACGCAGTATTTT. Amino acids: CASRREAGKVTDTQYF. This chain uses TRBV5-1 with TRBJ2-3; tentative D call: TRBD2 (6 bases). The germline V gene has CDR1 SGHRS and CDR2 YFSETQ. V was pared by 5 bases and J by 2 bases, with 18 bases between. The CDR3 has 16 amino acids.

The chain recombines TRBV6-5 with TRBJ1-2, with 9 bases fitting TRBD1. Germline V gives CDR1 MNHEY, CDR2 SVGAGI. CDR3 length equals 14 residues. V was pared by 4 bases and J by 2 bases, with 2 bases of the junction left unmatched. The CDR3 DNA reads TGTGCCAGCAGTTCTACAGGGGGCAACTATGGCTACACCTTC. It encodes CASSSTGGNYGYTF.